This TCR beta chain was sequenced in a study of T cell repertoires in cytomegalovirus infection. Study information: CMV infection and matching HLA type were both indicated by public TCR beta signatures.

Concerning this clonotype: The antigen is unknown.

TCRdb re-derived calls from the reads in MiXCR, one entry per CDR3 protein. The sample holds 400,000 to 600,000 distinct CDR3 sequences, approximately 46% seen once. Per the germline V gene, CDR1 is SGHAT and CDR2 is FQNNGV. Between the trimmed V and J ends, which lost 2 bases and 7 bases, there was a span of 20 bases. The CDR3 consists of 16 residues. This receptor was taken from a human donor in good health (CMV status not recorded). Some clones in this sample may be carry-over from other donors' samples. The chain is built from TRBV11-2 and TRBJ1-2; tentative D call: TRBD1 (5 bases). Sample: cultured PBMCs, taken from culture after CMV antigen stimulation. CDR3 loop: CASSLSKRGRGGGYTF. The DNA for the CDR3 is TGTGCCAGCAGCTTAAGCAAGAGGGGACGCGGAGGTGGCTACACCTTC.